Listed below are T cell receptor beta chains from one sample, sequenced in a study of cytomegalovirus exposure and HLA in healthy donors. Assay: immunoSEQ multiplex PCR; the TCRdb copy retains only in-frame clones and omits some. In the table there are 85,000 to 100,000 clones, about 76% of which are singletons. Sequencing was carried out using PBMCs. All receptors derive from a man aged 35 to 55 in good health and CMV-seropositive. The CDR3 runs from the conserved cysteine through the conserved F or W. Each record gives: clone size, D gene, V gene, J gene, CDR3 protein, CDR3 DNA. A D gene is named only where the DNA matches it firmly. Clone size is shown for a subset of rows, as once, few, many or a class of expanded clone.

NA	TRBD2	TRBV4-3	TRBJ2-7	CASSGLAGDEQYF	TGCGCCAGCAGCGGACTAGCGGGAGACGAGCAGTACTTC
NA	NA	TRBV10-3	TRBJ2-7	CATQGRTYEQYF	TGTGCCACACAGGGACGGACCTACGAGCAGTACTTC
NA	TRBD2	TRBV28	TRBJ2-3	CASSLWTSGTDTQYF	TGTGCCAGCAGTTTATGGACTAGCGGCACAGATACGCAGTATTTT
NA	NA	TRBV7-8	TRBJ1-4	CASSLVATDEKLFF	TGTGCCAGCAGCTTAGTTGCCACGGATGAAAAACTGTTTTTT
NA	NA	TRBV6-5	TRBJ2-2	CASRRLSNTGELFF	TGTGCCAGCAGACGTCTATCGAACACCGGGGAGCTGTTTTTT
NA	NA	TRBV5-4	TRBJ1-2	CASLVRGNYGYTF	TGTGCCAGCCTCGTCCGGGGGAACTATGGCTACACCTTC
NA	TRBD1	TRBV5-4	TRBJ2-5	CASSPPGTGGYQETQYF	TGTGCCAGCAGCCCCCCGGGGACAGGGGGGTACCAAGAGACCCAGTACTTC
once	TRBD1	TRBV11-2	TRBJ2-7	CASSPPGTAYEQYF	TGTGCCAGCAGCCCGCCGGGGACAGCCTACGAGCAGTACTTC
NA	NA	TRBV2	TRBJ2-5	CASSVDSQETQYF	TGTGCCAGCAGTGTGGACAGTCAAGAGACCCAGTACTTC
NA	NA	TRBV2	TRBJ1-2	CASSEWRRGYTF	TGTGCCAGCAGTGAATGGAGAAGGGGCTACACCTTC
few	NA	TRBV5-1	TRBJ2-6	CASSLVDRIGSGANVLTF	TGCGCCAGCAGCTTGGTCGACAGGATTGGCTCTGGGGCCAACGTCCTGACTTTC
NA	TRBD1	TRBV27	TRBJ1-5	CASSPIDRENQPQHF	TGTGCCAGCAGTCCTATTGACAGGGAGAATCAGCCCCAGCATTTT
NA	NA	TRBV6-1	TRBJ2-7	CASREQGSYEQYF	TGTGCCAGCAGGGAACAGGGTTCCTACGAGCAGTACTTC
NA	NA	TRBV12-2	TRBJ1-1	CASRLDFRDTRNTEAFF	TGTGCAAGTCGCTTAGACTTCCGGGACACGCGTAACACTGAAGCTTTCTTT
once	NA	TRBV10-2	TRBJ1-5	CASSEASNQPQHF	TGCGCCAGCAGTGAAGCTAGCAATCAGCCCCAGCATTTT
NA	NA	TRBV21-1	TRBJ1-5	CASSNRTFGNQPQHF	TGTGCCAGCAGCAATCGGACTTTTGGCAATCAGCCCCAGCATTTT
NA	NA	TRBV6-5	TRBJ1-6	CASSYEGQDNSPLHF	TGTGCCAGCAGTTACGAAGGCCAGGATAATTCACCCCTCCACTTT
few	NA	TRBV7-2	TRBJ2-2	CASSFSSERSRF	TGTGCCAGCAGCTTCAGTAGCGAGCGTTCTCGTTTT
NA	NA	TRBV10-2	TRBJ1-6	CASTDRNSPLHF	TGCGCCAGCACCGACAGGAATTCACCCCTCCACTTT
NA	NA	TRBV7-2	TRBJ2-7	CASSSSHAYEQYF	TGTGCCAGCAGCTCCTCCCACGCGTACGAGCAGTACTTC
NA	NA	TRBV11-2	TRBJ2-5	CASSLDHGTLFYF	TGTGCCAGCAGCTTAGACCACGGGACTTTATTTTACTTC
NA	NA	TRBV5-1	TRBJ1-2	CASSPDRGGYTF	TGCGCCAGCAGCCCGGACAGAGGAGGCTACACCTTC
NA	TRBD2	TRBV10-3	TRBJ2-5	CAISESRGLAGAQYQETQYF	TGTGCCATCAGTGAGTCGAGGGGCCTAGCGGGGGCTCAGTACCAAGAGACCCAGTACTTC
NA	TRBD1	TRBV5-6	TRBJ1-1	CASSPSGGWTEAFF	TGTGCCAGCAGCCCATCAGGGGGCTGGACTGAAGCTTTCTTT
NA	TRBD2	TRBV18	TRBJ2-3	CASSTTGTSATDTQYF	TGTGCCAGCTCAACAACCGGGACTAGCGCAACCGATACGCAGTATTTT
NA	TRBD1	TRBV5-4	TRBJ1-2	CASSLGQGRDGYTF	TGTGCCAGCAGCTTGGGACAGGGGAGAGATGGCTACACCTTC
NA	TRBD1	TRBV27	TRBJ2-4	CASSPARDRGWEYF	TGTGCCAGCAGCCCAGCCCGGGACAGGGGTTGGGAGTACTTC
once	TRBD2	TRBV5-4	TRBJ2-7	CASSLGGAGGPGRQYF	TGTGCCAGCAGCTTGGGAGGGGCGGGAGGGCCTGGTCGGCAGTACTTC
few	TRBD1	TRBV19	TRBJ1-2	CASSGGDGYTF	TGTGCCAGTTCAGGGGGCGATGGCTACACCTTC
NA	NA	TRBV7-2	TRBJ2-5	CASSRGLETQYF	TGTGCCAGCAGCCGCGGACTGGAGACCCAGTACTTC
NA	NA	TRBV7-8	TRBJ1-5	CASSPRGWASNQPQHF	TGTGCCAGCAGCCCTCGTGGATGGGCTAGCAATCAGCCCCAGCATTTT
few	NA	TRBV2	TRBJ2-6	CASEGYSGANVLTF	TGTGCCAGCGAGGGCTACTCTGGGGCCAACGTCCTGACTTTC
NA	NA	TRBV15	TRBJ2-2	CATSRSKAGGGELFF	TGTGCCACCAGCAGATCGAAGGCGGGCGGCGGGGAGCTGTTTTTT
NA	TRBD2	TRBV7-8	TRBJ2-1	CASSRGTSGAYNEQFF	TGTGCCAGCAGTCGAGGGACTAGCGGGGCCTACAATGAGCAGTTCTTC
few	NA	TRBV5-1	TRBJ2-2	CASSFRTNTGELFF	TGCGCCAGCAGCTTTCGGACTAACACCGGGGAGCTGTTTTTT
NA	NA	TRBV19	TRBJ1-1	CASSGGETPEGDEAFF	TGTGCCAGCTCAGGAGGGGAAACGCCCGAAGGGGATGAAGCTTTCTTT
NA	NA	TRBV28	TRBJ2-7	CASSFPGTAYEQYF	TGTGCCAGCAGCTTTCCCGGTACGGCCTACGAGCAGTACTTC
NA	NA	TRBV10-3	TRBJ2-7	CAISGGASYEQYF	TGTGCCATCAGTGGCGGCGCTAGCTACGAGCAGTACTTC
NA	TRBD1	TRBV30	TRBJ2-5	CAWSVRDRGLRSQETQYF	TGTGCCTGGAGTGTCCGGGACAGGGGGCTTCGGAGCCAAGAGACCCAGTACTTC
NA	NA	TRBV10-1	TRBJ1-4	CASSAGGTANEKLFF	TGCGCCAGCAGTGCCGGAGGGACCGCTAATGAAAAACTGTTTTTT
few	NA	TRBV4-3	TRBJ2-1	CASSPRQRSYNEQFF	TGCGCCAGCAGCCCGCGACAGAGATCCTACAATGAGCAGTTCTTC
NA	NA	TRBV7-9	TRBJ1-4	CASTRFPGETNEKLFF	TGTGCCAGCACCCGCTTTCCAGGGGAAACTAATGAAAAACTGTTTTTT